The entry below describes one T cell receptor (beta chain). Antigen: not known. This sample stems from a study of Ad26.COV2.S vaccination and SARS-CoV-2 variants. Findings and caveats of the study: Possibly, TCR breadth and depth analyses underestimated total T cell responses.

The treatment denotes: some 20 received Ad26.COV2.S at low or high dose, single or two shots; about 5 received placebo; per-sample allocation not given. Day 63 after the first vaccine or placebo injection was the time point for sampling. The data were produced by immunoSEQ multiplex PCR, yet TCRdb's version contains in-frame clones alone and is incomplete. The data contain about 320,000 clones, roughly 90% of them singletons. This TCR was recovered from a person aged 18-65 years who received the Ad26.COV2.S COVID-19 vaccine or a placebo. The material was peripheral blood, obtained in a trial of Ad26.COV2.S vaccine versus placebo.

Here the CDR3 reads CATSGTIQIYGYTF. The CDR3 DNA sequence: TGTGCCACCAGTGGCACTATACAGATCTATGGCTACACCTTC. This chain links TRBV24-1 with TRBJ1-2; D not resolved. There are 14 residues in the CDR3. Trimming stripped 5 bases from V and 4 bases from J, with 13 bases between. Germline CDR1 reads KGHDR; CDR2 reads SFDVKD.